Below, 29 T cell receptor beta chains from the same sample are listed, as sequenced in a study of cytomegalovirus exposure and HLA in healthy donors. The PCR was carried out with 60 Vbeta primers and 13 Jbeta primers. The table came from immunoSEQ multiplex PCR; TCRdb's copy has only in-frame clones and leaves some out. The repertoire includes approximately 200,000 clones, roughly 78% of them detected once, and 1.5% sits in the top ten. The sequencing sample was made of PBMCs. The receptors derive from a girl aged 5-17 years in good health and CMV-seropositive.

This chain uses TRBV5-1 with TRBJ1-2; D is ambiguous. CDR1 and CDR2 (germline): SGHRS, YFSETQ. This CDR3 has 14 amino acids. V was cut by 3 bases and J by 7 bases, with 16 bases left in between. CDR3 DNA: TGCGCCAGCAGCTATTCTGGGGAGTCGGCTGGCTACACCTTC. Protein sequence: CASSYSGESAGYTF.

CDR3 sequence (DNA): TGTGCCAGCAGTGCCGACAGGGTCAATCAGCCCCAGCATTTT. Translated, it gives CASSADRVNQPQHF. The chain employs TRBV6-1 and TRBJ1-5; TRBD1 matches at 7 bases. Trimming at V came to 4 bases and at J to 3 bases, leaving 3 bases not matched to a gene. The CDR3 covers 14 residues. Germline V CDR1 and CDR2: MNHNS, SASEGT.

The chain is built from TRBV6-5 and TRBJ1-2; 8 bases map to TRBD1. V shed 6 bases and J 5 bases; nucleotides not matched to a gene: 8. The germline V gene has CDR1 MNHEY and CDR2 SVGAGI. The CDR3 is made up of 14 amino acids. This chain's CDR3 is CASRPGQGGYGYTF. The CDR3, as DNA: TGTGCCAGCAGACCTGGACAGGGCGGTTATGGCTACACCTTC.

The rearrangement uses TRBV5-4 and TRBJ1-2; 9 nucleotides align to TRBD1. Germline V CDR1 and CDR2: SGHNT, YYREEE (reference sequence). This CDR3 is 14 amino acids long. The junction had 8 bases not matched to a gene; V was cut back by 3 bases and J by 8 bases. The CDR3 nucleotides read TGTGCCAGCAGCTCCCGGGACAGGGATTTCGGCTACACCTTC. This encodes CASSSRDRDFGYTF.

CDR3 DNA: TGTGCCAGCAGTGAAGGGCCAGATACGCAGTATTTT. Its protein is CASSEGPDTQYF. The rearrangement links TRBV6-1 to TRBJ2-3; D gene unclear. Deletions cut 1 base from V and 4 bases from J, with 3 bases between. Per the germline V gene, CDR1 is MNHNS and CDR2 is SASEGT. The CDR3 runs 12 residues.

V usage is TRBV6-5 and J usage is TRBJ2-1; 7 positions agree with TRBD2. Germline CDR1 and CDR2: MNHEY and SVGAGI. After removal of 5 bases from V and 7 bases from J, the junction contained 11 bases not matched to a gene. The CDR3 is 15 residues long. This CDR3 reads CASSLRGLAVNEQFF. The CDR3, as DNA: TGTGCCAGCAGTCTCCGGGGCCTAGCGGTGAATGAGCAGTTCTTC.

The V and J genes are TRBV5-1 and TRBJ2-5; 9 positions agree with TRBD2. With 0 bases clipped from V and 5 bases from J, the junction kept 11 bases outside the gene matches. The CDR3 runs 17 residues. Germline lookup yields CDR1 SGHRS and CDR2 YFSETQ. In nucleotides, the CDR3 is TGCGCCAGCAGCTTGGAACCCCGCGGGGGGGCCCCTGAGACCCAGTACTTC. Its translation is CASSLEPRGGAPETQYF.

V usage is TRBV30 and J usage is TRBJ1-5; TRBD1 matches 7 bases. The CDR3 contains 13 residues. V gave up 1 base and J gave up 5 bases; unmatched junction bases: 2. CDR1 is GTSNPN and CDR2 is SVGIG in the germline V gene (reference sequence). The CDR3 sequence is CAWSGDRDQPQHF. The CDR3 DNA reads as TGTGCCTGGAGTGGCGACAGGGATCAGCCCCAGCATTTT.

The chain joins TRBV7-2 to TRBJ2-5; 9 bases match TRBD1. This CDR3 region has 15 residues. Trimming removed 5 bases from V and 4 bases from J; junction bases left unmatched: 8. Germline values: CDR1 SGHTA, CDR2 FQGNSA. In nucleotides, the CDR3 is TGTGCCAGCAGCGAAACTACAGGGGGCGTAGAGACCCAGTACTTC. This codes for CASSETTGGVETQYF.

The rearrangement joins TRBV5-8 to TRBJ2-1; possible D gene TRBD2, 6 bases. CDR3 length equals 17 residues. Trimming shortened V by 0 bases and J by 2 bases, and 15 bases separated the two germline ends. Germline V lookup: CDR1 SGHTS, CDR2 YDEGEE. CDR3: CASSLDYGTLTYNEQFF. The CDR3 nucleotides read TGTGCCAGCAGCTTGGATTACGGGACTTTGACCTACAATGAGCAGTTCTTC.

V is TRBV6-1 and J is TRBJ2-2; weak D call: TRBD1 (5 bases). The V gene's germline CDR1 is MNHNS and CDR2 SASEGT. CDR3 length: 15 residues. V was trimmed by 6 bases and J by 5 bases, leaving 16 bases between them. The CDR3 loop is CASRGVQGNTGELFF. The CDR3 coding sequence is TGTGCCAGCAGAGGGGTGCAGGGAAATACCGGGGAGCTGTTTTTT.

This clone was recorded once. The chain recombines TRBV9 with TRBJ1-2, with TRBD1 matching 11 bases. CDR1 and CDR2 from the germline V gene are SGDLS and YYNGEE. The CDR3 contains 16 residues. J lost 4 bases, V lost 3 bases, and 8 bases had no gene match. CDR3 DNA: TGTGCCAGCAGCGCAACCGGGACAGGGGGTCTCTATGGCTACACCTTC. The encoded protein is CASSATGTGGLYGYTF.

This rearrangement joins TRBV10-3 to TRBJ2-1; tentative D call: TRBD2 (5 bases). V was trimmed by 5 bases and J by 1 base, leaving 12 bases between them. Per the germline V gene, CDR1 is ENHRY and CDR2 is SYGVKD. The CDR3 extends over 15 amino acids. CDR3 sequence reads: CAISRPRESYNEQFF. CDR3 sequence (DNA): TGTGCCATCAGTCGGCCCCGGGAATCCTACAATGAGCAGTTCTTC.

V usage is TRBV5-6 and J usage is TRBJ2-2; TRBD1 agrees at 11 bases. CDR1 is SGHDT, CDR2 YYEEEE, per germline. V shed 2 bases and J 5 bases; nucleotides not matched to a gene: 2. This CDR3 has 15 residues. The CDR3 region is CASSLGDRGTGELFF. CDR3 bases: TGTGCCAGCAGCTTAGGGGACAGGGGGACCGGGGAGCTGTTTTTT. Full variable domain (remainder filled in from reference TRBV5-6 and TRBJ2-2): DAGVTQSPTHLIKTRGQQVTLRCSPKSGHDTVSWYQQALGQGPQFIFQYYEEEERQRGNFPDRFSGHQFPNYSSELNVNALLLGDSALYLCASSLGDRGTGELFFGEGSRLTVL.

V is TRBV7-9 and J is TRBJ2-5; 7 bases are shared with TRBD2. Germline V gene sequence: CDR1 SEHNR, CDR2 FQNEAQ (reference sequence). V was clipped by 8 bases and J by 4 bases; unmatched bases: 7. This CDR3 has 13 residues. Here the CDR3 DNA reads TGTGCCAGCGAGCGGGGCCTGGGAGAGACCCAGTACTTC. Protein product: CASERGLGETQYF.

The chain is built from TRBV4-1 and TRBJ1-6, with 7 bases lining up with TRBD1. Trimming removed 1 base from V and 10 bases from J; junction bases left unmatched: 4. This CDR3 contains 14 residues. CDR1 is MGHRA and CDR2 is YSYEKL in the germline V gene. CDR3 region: CASSQGDSKSPLHF. CDR3 coding DNA: TGCGCCAGCAGCCAAGGGGACAGTAAATCACCCCTCCACTTT.

The V and J genes are TRBV6-5 and TRBJ2-3; D remains ambiguous. Per germline, CDR1 MNHEY and CDR2 SVGAGI. V was pared by 2 bases and J by 3 bases, with 3 bases between. CDR3 length: 12 amino acids. CDR3 in DNA: TGTGCCAGCAGTTACCCGACAGATACGCAGTATTTT. Protein: CASSYPTDTQYF.

The CDR3 sequence: CASSRTGGAYEQYF. The CDR3, as DNA: TGTGCCAGCTCCCGGACAGGGGGGGCCTACGAGCAGTACTTC. The chain has TRBV6-5 and TRBJ2-7, with 10 bases identical to TRBD1. The CDR3 runs 14 residues. With 8 bases clipped from V and 2 bases from J, the junction kept 6 bases outside the gene matches. The V gene's germline CDR1 is MNHEY and CDR2 SVGAGI.

V gene TRBV5-1 combines with J gene TRBJ2-7; weak D call: TRBD2 (7 bases). V was clipped by 1 base and J by 3 bases, with 14 bases between them. This CDR3 is 15 amino acids long. Germline V gene data show CDR1 as SGHRS and CDR2 as YFSETQ. The CDR3 protein is CASSLLGGPDYEQYF. The CDR3 bases are TGCGCCAGCAGCTTGTTGGGGGGGCCCGACTACGAGCAGTACTTC.

V gene TRBV4-3 combines with J gene TRBJ1-2, with 10 positions matching TRBD1. The V and J ends lost 4 bases and 7 bases, in that order; junction bases with no gene match: 12. Germline values: CDR1 LGHNA, CDR2 YSLEER. The length of the CDR3 is 16 residues. DNA for the CDR3: TGCGCCAGCAGCCCTTGGCCGGGACAGGGGATTGGTGGCTACACCTTC. This encodes CASSPWPGQGIGGYTF.

The genes are TRBV2 and TRBJ1-3; 11 nucleotides line up with TRBD1. The germline V gene encodes CDR1 SNHLY and CDR2 FYNNEI. The CDR3 has 18 amino acids. V trimming: 7 bases; J trimming: 0 bases; junction bases outside the gene matches: 11. In DNA, the CDR3 is TGTGCCAGCAAGGACAGGGGGCTACTGAAGGGCTCTGGAAACACCATATATTTT. The encoded protein is CASKDRGLLKGSGNTIYF.

The gene calls are TRBV4-3 and TRBJ1-2; D possibly corresponds to TRBD1 (5 bases). Germline CDR1 LGHNA, CDR2 YSLEER. V shed 0 bases and J shed 2 bases, with 10 bases lying between them. This CDR3 comprises 15 residues. The CDR3, as DNA: TGCGCCAGCAGCCAAGATCCCGGGGGGAACTATGGCTACACCTTC. Translation: CASSQDPGGNYGYTF.

This chain links TRBV5-8 with TRBJ2-7; D ambiguous. V lost 0 bases to trimming and J lost 4 bases, with 11 bases between them. The CDR3 runs 14 residues. Germline CDR1 reads SGHTS; CDR2 reads YDEGEE. The CDR3 loop reads CASSLADTLYEQYF. In DNA form, the CDR3 reads TGTGCCAGCAGCTTGGCAGATACCCTTTACGAGCAGTACTTC.

The rearrangement uses TRBV6-5 and TRBJ1-6; D might be TRBD1 (6 bases). Germline lookup yields CDR1 MNHEY and CDR2 SVGAGI. The CDR3 runs 15 residues. V was trimmed by 6 bases and J by 4 bases, leaving 13 bases between them. CDR3: CASRRRTDYNSPLHF. The DNA for the CDR3 is TGTGCCAGCAGACGAAGGACAGATTATAATTCACCCCTCCACTTT.

The genes are TRBV5-1 and TRBJ1-1; 7 bases align to TRBD1. CDR1 is SGHRS and CDR2 is YFSETQ in the germline V gene. V was pared by 4 bases and J by 5 bases, with 11 bases of the junction left unmatched. This CDR3 is built from 15 residues. The CDR3, as DNA: TGCGCCAGCAGCCCACAAGACAGGGTTCAGACTGAAGCTTTCTTT. Residues: CASSPQDRVQTEAFF.

CDR3 nucleotides: TGCGCCAGCAGCCAATACAGCGGGGGCTACACCGGGGAGCTGTTTTTT. Protein sequence: CASSQYSGGYTGELFF. The chain recombines TRBV4-1 with TRBJ2-2; 8 positions match TRBD2. Per germline, CDR1 MGHRA and CDR2 YSYEKL. The V gene end was trimmed by 2 bases and the J gene end by 3 bases; junction bases not matched to a gene: 5. The CDR3 sequence is 16 residues long.

This clone has a handful of counts. V is TRBV30 and J is TRBJ1-5; TRBD1 might be the D (6 bases). In germline, CDR1 is GTSNPN, CDR2 SVGIG (reference sequence). V was shortened by 3 bases and J by 2 bases, with 14 bases between the two germline ends. The CDR3 totals 15 residues. The DNA of the CDR3 is TGTGCCTGGAGGCAGGGAGGGGGTGGCAATCAGCCCCAGCATTTT. Protein: CAWRQGGGGNQPQHF.

The V and J genes are TRBV10-2 and TRBJ2-5; TRBD1 matches at 7 bases. Trimming at V came to 6 bases and at J to 5 bases, leaving 15 bases not matched to a gene. This CDR3 has 16 residues. CDR1 is WSHSY, CDR2 SAAADI, per germline. CDR3 loop: CASSNLAIDRVETQYF. The CDR3 coding sequence is TGCGCCAGCAGCAACCTTGCTATCGACAGGGTTGAGACCCAGTACTTC.

The chain uses TRBV9 and TRBJ2-2; D is unresolved. V shed 0 bases and J shed 7 bases, with 10 bases lying between them. CDR1 is SGDLS and CDR2 is YYNGEE in the germline V gene. The CDR3 has 14 amino acids. CDR3 bases: TGTGCCAGCAGCGTAGTCCTAGTCGGCGGGGAGCTGTTTTTT. Protein product: CASSVVLVGGELFF.